The source of this T cell receptor beta chain is a study of blood T cell repertoires in COVID-19. Study at large: The United States, Italy and Spain were the sources of the acute and convalescent COVID-19 samples. Sources were T cells, B-cell-depleted T cells, or PBMCs; the material itself was cDNA or gDNA.

Assay used: immunoSEQ multiplex PCR; TCRdb lists only in-frame clones, some missing. The profile shows around 72,000 clones, about 90% of them singletons. CDR1 SGHNT and CDR2 YYREEE come from the germline V gene (reference sequence). The V gene lost 4 bases and the J gene lost 3 bases, with 14 bases spanning the gap. The CDR3 runs 15 residues. The chain is built from TRBV5-4 and TRBJ2-1; D is perhaps TRBD2 (6 bases). The material sequenced was peripheral blood. The TCR comes from a human donor with active COVID-19. The donor label of this sample is uncertain. This chain's CDR3 is CASSPRPGDYNEQFF. The CDR3 DNA is TGTGCCAGCAGCCCCCGCCCGGGGGACTACAATGAGCAGTTCTTC.